These 15 T cell receptor beta chains were all obtained from the same sample, sequenced in a study of blood T cell repertoires in COVID-19 (dated by TCRdb to the early 2020s). Libraries were constructed by the immunoSEQ multiplex PCR assay. What TCRdb holds here is the immuneACCESS table cut down to in-frame rearrangements. Part of the clones is not present; checked against another copy, under half of the missing clones reflect an unresolved V gene, and the others are unexplained. The sample table lists 250,000 to 350,000 clones, 70% to 90% of them with a count of one. The ten largest clones add up to roughly 4.3% of the sample. Sequenced material: PBMCs or T cells enriched from blood (not recorded which). Every receptor here comes from a woman under 40 who had recovered from COVID-19.

The table lists this clone with a count of one. The chain has TRBV28 and TRBJ2-5; a possible D gene is TRBD2 (6 bases). CDR1 and CDR2 from the germline V gene are MDHEN and SYDVKM. The V end was cut by 6 bases, the J end by 5 bases, with 13 bases between. CDR3 length: 13 amino acids. The CDR3, as DNA: TGTGCCAGCAGGGTGGGAGGAGGCGAGACCCAGTACTTC. It encodes CASRVGGGETQYF.

This clone appeared a single time. The chain recombines TRBV13 with TRBJ2-6; D gene uncertain. The CDR3 is 14 residues long. Germline lookup yields CDR1 PRHDT and CDR2 FYEKMQ (reference sequence). Trimming pared 8 bases from V and 5 bases from J, leaving 13 bases between. The CDR3 spells CASRQTFRANVLTF. For the CDR3, the DNA is TGTGCCAGCCGCCAAACTTTTAGGGCCAACGTCCTGACTTTC.

This sequence joins TRBV7-3 and TRBJ2-3, with D possibly being TRBD1 (5 bases). Trimming took off 5 bases at V and 5 bases at J, with 11 bases between the two ends. The CDR3 is 13 amino acids. The germline V gene encodes CDR1 SGHTA and CDR2 FQGTGA. CDR3 coding DNA: TGTGCCAGCAGCCTAGTCAGGGAAGATACGCAGTATTTT. Translation gives CASSLVREDTQYF.

In its sample, this clone was seen once. The chain employs TRBV9 and TRBJ2-1, with 11 positions matching TRBD2. The CDR3 totals 17 residues. V gave up 2 bases and J gave up 7 bases; unmatched junction bases: 11. The germline V gene encodes CDR1 SGDLS and CDR2 YYNGEE. CDR3 sequence (DNA): TGTGCCAGCAGCGTTCGCGTGGTAGCGGGAGGGGGAAATGAGCAGTTCTTC. It encodes CASSVRVVAGGGNEQFF. Filled out from reference TRBV9 and TRBJ2-1, the complete variable domain reads DSGVTQTPKHLITATGQRVTLRCSPRSGDLSVYWYQQSLDQGLQFLIQYYNGEERAKGNILERFSAQQFPDLHSELNLSSLELGDSALYFCASSVRVVAGGGNEQFFGPGTRLTVL.

V gene TRBV7-2 combines with J gene TRBJ2-1; tentative D call: TRBD1 (5 bases). Germline-derived CDR1 and CDR2 are SGHTA and FQGNSA. The CDR3 spans 18 residues. V shed 1 base and J shed 0 bases, with 16 bases lying between them. For the CDR3, the DNA is TGTGCCAGCAGCTTAGTACCTTTAGGGGATTACTCCTACAATGAGCAGTTCTTC. Translating it yields CASSLVPLGDYSYNEQFF.

The rearrangement uses TRBV6-6 and TRBJ1-5; D not certain. V lost 7 bases to trimming and J lost 5 bases, with 12 bases between them. The CDR3 is 13 residues long. Looked up from germline, CDR1 is MNHNY and CDR2 is SVGAGI (reference sequence). The CDR3 loop is CASTPTGYQPQHF. The DNA for the CDR3 is TGTGCCAGCACTCCGACGGGGTATCAGCCCCAGCATTTT.

The rearrangement uses TRBV19 and TRBJ1-5; D is undetermined. CDR3 length: 13 residues. V was pared by 5 bases and J by 3 bases, with 8 bases between. Germline V lookup: CDR1 LNHDA, CDR2 SQIVND (reference sequence). The chain's CDR3 is CASSYGVNQPQHF. The CDR3 DNA sequence: TGTGCCAGTAGTTACGGGGTCAATCAGCCCCAGCATTTT.

The gene calls are TRBV14 and TRBJ2-2; D is undetermined. The V gene's germline CDR1 is SGHDN and CDR2 FVKESK. V lost 2 bases, J lost 1 base, and 5 bases lay in between. The CDR3 is 14 residues long. The CDR3 spells CASSQNRNTGELFF. In DNA, the CDR3 is TGTGCCAGCAGCCAAAACAGGAACACCGGGGAGCTGTTTTTT.

The chain joins TRBV27 to TRBJ2-1, with TRBD2 matching over 11 bases. V gave up 3 bases and J gave up 7 bases; unmatched junction bases: 5. Per germline, CDR1 MNHEY and CDR2 SMNVEV (reference sequence). CDR3 size: 15 residues. CDR3 bases: TGTGCCAGCAGTTTCGGGACTAGCGGAGTAAATGAGCAGTTCTTC. It is translated as CASSFGTSGVNEQFF.

CDR3 sequence reads: CASSQGVGTYNEQFF. The CDR3 region has the DNA TGTGCCAGCAGCCAAGGGGTCGGGACCTACAATGAGCAGTTCTTC. This chain joins TRBV14 and TRBJ2-1; D is possibly TRBD2 (5 bases). Trimming pared 1 base from V and 2 bases from J, leaving 9 bases between. Germline CDR1 SGHDN, CDR2 FVKESK. The CDR3 length is 15 residues.

The chain employs TRBV11-2 and TRBJ2-5, with D perhaps TRBD2 (6 bases). Germline V gene lookup returns CDR1 SGHAT and CDR2 FQNNGV. Trimming pared 1 base from V and 4 bases from J, leaving 13 bases between. CDR3 length: 15 residues. The DNA of the CDR3 is TGTGCCAGCAGCTTAGTGCTAGCGATCAGAGAGACCCAGTACTTC. Translated: CASSLVLAIRETQYF.

This rearrangement joins TRBV28 to TRBJ2-2; 7 bases agree with TRBD1. Germline V gene lookup returns CDR1 MDHEN and CDR2 SYDVKM. The CDR3 contains 16 residues. V shed 7 bases, J shed 4 bases, and the junction held 12 bases outside the gene matches. The CDR3 DNA is TGTGCCAGCACGGGACAGATTAGTTTAAGCACCGGGGAGCTGTTTTTT. This encodes CASTGQISLSTGELFF.

The chain combines TRBV5-1 with TRBJ2-7; D is undetermined. The CDR3 spans 14 residues. The V and J ends lost 0 bases and 6 bases respectively, with 13 bases between them. Germline V gene sequence: CDR1 SGHRS, CDR2 YFSETQ. In DNA, the CDR3 is TGCGCCAGCAGCTTGGGGGCCCCTCCCCCCGAGCAGTACTTC. Protein sequence: CASSLGAPPPEQYF.

This clone was picked up a small number of times. This chain uses TRBV28 with TRBJ1-5; 7 nucleotides match TRBD1. The germline CDR1 and CDR2 sequences are MDHEN and SYDVKM. The V segment lost 6 bases and the J segment 1 base; nucleotides outside the gene matches: 6. This CDR3 region has 15 residues. The CDR3 sequence: CASRRGGVSNQPQHF. CDR3 bases: TGTGCCAGCAGAAGAGGGGGCGTAAGCAATCAGCCCCAGCATTTT.

The chain recombines TRBV2 with TRBJ1-1, with D perhaps TRBD1 (6 bases). The CDR3 totals 12 residues. Germline CDR1 is SNHLY and CDR2 is FYNNEI. Trimming pared 4 bases from V and 11 bases from J, leaving 14 bases between. For the CDR3, the DNA is TGTGCCAGCAGTGGGGGGCTTCCTCCTGCTTTCTTT. This gives the protein CASSGGLPPAFF.